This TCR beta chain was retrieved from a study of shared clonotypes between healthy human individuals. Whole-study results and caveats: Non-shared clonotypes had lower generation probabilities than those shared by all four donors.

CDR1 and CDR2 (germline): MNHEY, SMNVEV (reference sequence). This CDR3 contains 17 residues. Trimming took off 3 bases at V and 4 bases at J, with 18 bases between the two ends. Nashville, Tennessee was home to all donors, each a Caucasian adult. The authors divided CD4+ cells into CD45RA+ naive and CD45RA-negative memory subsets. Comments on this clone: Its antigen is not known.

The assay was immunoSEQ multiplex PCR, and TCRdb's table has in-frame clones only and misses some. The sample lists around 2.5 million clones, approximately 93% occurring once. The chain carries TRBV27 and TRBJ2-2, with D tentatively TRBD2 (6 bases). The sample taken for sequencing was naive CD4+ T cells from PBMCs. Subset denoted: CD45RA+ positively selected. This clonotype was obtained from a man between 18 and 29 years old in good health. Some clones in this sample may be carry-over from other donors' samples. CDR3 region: CASSFVARDWGTGELFF. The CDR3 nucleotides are TGTGCCAGCAGTTTTGTTGCGCGGGACTGGGGCACCGGGGAGCTGTTTTTT.